The rows below give T cell receptor beta chains drawn from one sample of a study of blood T cell repertoires in COVID-19. The method was immunoSEQ multiplex PCR; TCRdb's version includes in-frame clones alone and lacks a portion of them. The sample contains under 250,000 clones, around 86% of which appear only once. Material for sequencing was PBMCs or T cells enriched from blood (not recorded which). Receptors originate from a man between 35 and 55 years old who had recovered from COVID-19. Both conserved end residues are part of each CDR3. D genes are given only for firm matches. Rows give clone size only sometimes, using once, few, many, or a class for an expanded clone.

>.|.|TRBV5-1|TRBJ2-2
CASSLVASGELFF
TGCGCCAGCAGCTTGGTGGCTTCCGGGGAGCTGTTTTTT
>.|.|TRBV4-1|TRBJ1-5
CASSQDRQGLRSQHF
TGCGCCAGCAGCCAAGATCGCCAGGGGCTGCGGTCCCAGCATTTT
>.|.|TRBV6-5|TRBJ2-2
CASTETQIGTGELFF
TGTGCCAGCACCGAGACCCAAATCGGGACCGGGGAGCTGTTTTTT
>.|.|TRBV6-5|TRBJ1-1
CASRSYGGGTEAFF
TGTGCCAGCAGATCCTACGGGGGGGGCACTGAAGCTTTCTTT
>.|TRBD2|TRBV9|TRBJ2-7
CASSVSAGLTYEQYF
TGTGCCAGCAGCGTATCAGCGGGACTTACCTACGAGCAGTACTTC
>.|TRBD2|TRBV5-8|TRBJ2-2
CASSLAGRGNTGELFF
TGTGCCAGCAGCTTGGCGGGGAGGGGGAACACCGGGGAGCTGTTTTTT
>.|TRBD2|TRBV5-1|TRBJ2-1
CASSLPGLGDNEQFF
TGCGCCAGCAGCTTGCCGGGACTAGGGGACAATGAGCAGTTCTTC
>.|.|TRBV19|TRBJ2-2
CASTEVYGELFF
TGTGCCAGCACTGAGGTTTACGGGGAGCTGTTTTTT
>.|TRBD1|TRBV19|TRBJ1-2
CASSRKTGHYGYTF
TGTGCCAGTAGCCGAAAGACAGGGCACTATGGCTACACCTTC
>.|TRBD1|TRBV27|TRBJ2-7
CASTWTGGPYEQYF
TGTGCCAGCACCTGGACAGGGGGTCCCTACGAGCAGTACTTC
>few|.|TRBV2|TRBJ1-6
CASSGEGNSPLHF
TGTGCCAGCAGTGGGGAGGGCAATTCACCCCTCCACTTT
>once|.|TRBV6-5|TRBJ1-2
CASRHRTQNGYIF
TGTGCCAGCAGACACAGGACCCAAAATGGCTACATCTTC
>.|.|TRBV30|TRBJ2-3
CAWSVGGAGSTDTQYF
TGTGCCTGGAGTGTAGGGGGGGCGGGTAGCACAGATACGCAGTATTTT
>.|TRBD1|TRBV5-1|TRBJ2-5
CASSPLGQGAHQETQYF
TGCGCCAGCAGCCCGCTGGGACAGGGGGCTCACCAAGAGACCCAGTACTTC
>.|TRBD1|TRBV19|TRBJ1-2
CASSTSQGADGYTF
TGTGCCAGTAGTACATCTCAGGGGGCTGATGGCTACACCTTC
>.|TRBD1|TRBV3-1/TRBV3-2|TRBJ1-1
CASSPTSGTGGWNTEAFF
TGTGCCAGCAGCCCGACCTCCGGGACAGGGGGCTGGAACACTGAAGCTTTCTTT
>.|TRBD2|TRBV7-8|TRBJ2-2
CASSLGPRAGDTGELFF
TGTGCCAGCAGCTTAGGACCTCGAGCGGGGGACACCGGGGAGCTGTTTTTT